This T cell receptor (beta chain) was obtained from a study of T cells in Graves' hyperthyroidism and ophthalmopathy. RNA transcripts served as the template for amplifying TCR beta CDR3 regions. TCR CDR3 underwent first-round RT-PCR with the HTBI primer set. TCRdb reanalysed the multiplex PCR reads using MiXCR and keeps one entry per CDR3 protein. The repertoire holds around 580,000 distinct CDR3 sequences, with 46% as singletons. Germline values: CDR1 PRHDT, CDR2 FYEKMQ (reference sequence). The V end was cut by 5 bases, the J end by 7 bases, with 9 bases between. The CDR3 length is 13 residues. Sequenced sample: peripheral blood or thyroid tissue (not recorded which). This chain connects TRBV13 to TRBJ1-6; D is possibly TRBD1 (5 bases). The TCR sequence derives from a woman aged 18-30 years with Graves' hyperthyroidism. The CDR3 region has the DNA TGTGCCAGCAGCGCCCGGACAAATTCACCCCTCCACTTT. Protein product: CASSARTNSPLHF.